This TCR beta chain appears in the sequencing data of a study of naive CD8 T cells in extremely preterm neonates. Overall study results and limits: CDR3 nucleotide sharing was over 2.5% in preterm, 0.4% to 0.45% term, around 0.03% children, around 0.01% adults.

TCRdb's table, derived via immunoSEQ multiplex PCR, lists solely in-frame clones and lacks some. The table has approximately 4,900 clones, approximately 96% seen once. A note on this clone: Its antigen is unidentified.

V gave up 2 bases and J gave up 3 bases; unmatched junction bases: 5. This CDR3 has 15 amino acids. The germline V gene has CDR1 LGHNA and CDR2 YSLEER. The chain links TRBV4-3 to TRBJ2-7; 9 bases align to TRBD2. This sequence was found in a human donor in good health. The sequenced sample consisted of naive CD8+ T cells from blood. CDR3 sequence (DNA): TGCGCCAGCAGCCAATACAGACTAGCGGTCTACGAGCAGTACTTC. It is translated as CASSQYRLAVYEQYF.